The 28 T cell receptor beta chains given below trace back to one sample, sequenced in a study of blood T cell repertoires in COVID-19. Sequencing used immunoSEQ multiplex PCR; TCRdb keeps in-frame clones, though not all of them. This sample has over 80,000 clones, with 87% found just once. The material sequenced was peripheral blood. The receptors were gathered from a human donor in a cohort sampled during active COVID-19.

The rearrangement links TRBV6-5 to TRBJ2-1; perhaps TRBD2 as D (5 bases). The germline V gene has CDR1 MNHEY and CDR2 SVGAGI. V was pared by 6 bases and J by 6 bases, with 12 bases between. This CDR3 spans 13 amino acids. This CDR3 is CASRPTSGNEQFF. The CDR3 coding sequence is TGTGCCAGCAGGCCCACTAGTGGCAATGAGCAGTTCTTC.

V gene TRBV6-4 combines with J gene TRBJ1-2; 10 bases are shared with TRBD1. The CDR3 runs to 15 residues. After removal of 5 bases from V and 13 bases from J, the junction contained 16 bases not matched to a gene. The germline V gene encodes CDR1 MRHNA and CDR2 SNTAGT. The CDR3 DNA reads TGTGCCAGCAGTCCCAATCCCGGACAGGGGGTGATTGCCACCTTC. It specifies CASSPNPGQGVIATF.

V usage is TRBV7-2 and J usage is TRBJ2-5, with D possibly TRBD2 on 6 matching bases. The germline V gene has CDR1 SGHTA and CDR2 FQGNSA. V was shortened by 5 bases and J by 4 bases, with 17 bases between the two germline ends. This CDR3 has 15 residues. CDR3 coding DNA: TGTGCCAGCAGCCGGAGTGCGGGATGGGGAGAGACCCAGTACTTC. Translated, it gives CASSRSAGWGETQYF.

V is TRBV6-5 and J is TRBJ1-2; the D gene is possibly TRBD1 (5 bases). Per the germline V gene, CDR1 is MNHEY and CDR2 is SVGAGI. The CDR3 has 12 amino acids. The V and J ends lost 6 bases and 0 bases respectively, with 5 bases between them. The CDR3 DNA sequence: TGTGCCAGCAGACAGGCTAACTATGGCTACACCTTC. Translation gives CASRQANYGYTF.

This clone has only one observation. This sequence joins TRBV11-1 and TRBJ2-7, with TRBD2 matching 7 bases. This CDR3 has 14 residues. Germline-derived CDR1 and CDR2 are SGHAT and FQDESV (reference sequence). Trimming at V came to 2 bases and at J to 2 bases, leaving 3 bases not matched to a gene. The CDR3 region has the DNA TGTGCCAGCAGCTTACTAGCGGTAACCTACGAGCAGTACTTC. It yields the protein CASSLLAVTYEQYF. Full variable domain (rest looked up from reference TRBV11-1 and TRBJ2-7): EAEVAQSPRYKITEKSQAVAFWCDPISGHATLYWYRQILGQGPELLVQFQDESVVDDSQLPKDRFSAERLKGVDSTLKIQPAELGDSAMYLCASSLLAVTYEQYFGPGTRLTVT.

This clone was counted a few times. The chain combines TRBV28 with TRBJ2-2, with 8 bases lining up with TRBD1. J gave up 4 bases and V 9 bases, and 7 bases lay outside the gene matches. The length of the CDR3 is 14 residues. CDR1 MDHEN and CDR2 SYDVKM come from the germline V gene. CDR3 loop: CASLRTGPTGELFF. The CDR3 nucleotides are TGTGCCAGTCTTAGGACAGGGCCCACCGGGGAGCTGTTTTTT.

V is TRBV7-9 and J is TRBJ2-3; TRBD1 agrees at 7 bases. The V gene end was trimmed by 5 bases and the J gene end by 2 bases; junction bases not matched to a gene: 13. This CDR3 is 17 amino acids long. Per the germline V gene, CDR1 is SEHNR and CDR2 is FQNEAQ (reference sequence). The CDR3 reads CASSGSSDRDHTDTQYF. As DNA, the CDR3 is TGTGCCAGCAGCGGTAGTTCCGACAGGGATCACACAGATACGCAGTATTTT.

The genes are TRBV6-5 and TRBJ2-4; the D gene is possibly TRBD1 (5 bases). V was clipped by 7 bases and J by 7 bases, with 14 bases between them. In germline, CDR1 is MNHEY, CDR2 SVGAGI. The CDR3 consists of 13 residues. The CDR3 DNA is TGTGCCAGCACCTGGGGCCCCTATAACATTCAGTACTTC. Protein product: CASTWGPYNIQYF.

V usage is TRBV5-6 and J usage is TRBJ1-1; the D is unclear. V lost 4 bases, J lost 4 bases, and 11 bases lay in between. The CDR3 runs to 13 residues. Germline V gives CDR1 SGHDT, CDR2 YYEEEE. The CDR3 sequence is CASSVHTTTEAFF. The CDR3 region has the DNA TGTGCCAGCAGCGTCCACACAACCACTGAAGCTTTCTTT.

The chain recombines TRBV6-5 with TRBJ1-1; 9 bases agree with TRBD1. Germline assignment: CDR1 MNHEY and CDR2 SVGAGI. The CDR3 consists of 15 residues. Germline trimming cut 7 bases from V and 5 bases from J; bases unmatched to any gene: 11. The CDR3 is CASNRRDREETEAFF. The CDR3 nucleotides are TGTGCCAGCAACAGAAGGGACAGGGAGGAGACTGAAGCTTTCTTT.

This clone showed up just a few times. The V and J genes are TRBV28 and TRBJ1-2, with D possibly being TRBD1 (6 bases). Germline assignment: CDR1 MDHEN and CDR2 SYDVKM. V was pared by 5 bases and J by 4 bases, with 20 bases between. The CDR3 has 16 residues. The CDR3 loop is CASSARTGIFTYGYTF. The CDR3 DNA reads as TGTGCCAGCAGTGCGAGAACAGGGATTTTCACCTATGGCTACACCTTC.

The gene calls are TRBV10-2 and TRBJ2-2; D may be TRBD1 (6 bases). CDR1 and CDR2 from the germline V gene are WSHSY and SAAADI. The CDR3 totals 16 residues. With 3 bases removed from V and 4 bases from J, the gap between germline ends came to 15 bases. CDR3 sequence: CASSEWRQVTTGELFF. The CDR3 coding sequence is TGCGCCAGCAGTGAATGGAGACAGGTCACCACCGGGGAGCTGTTTTTT.

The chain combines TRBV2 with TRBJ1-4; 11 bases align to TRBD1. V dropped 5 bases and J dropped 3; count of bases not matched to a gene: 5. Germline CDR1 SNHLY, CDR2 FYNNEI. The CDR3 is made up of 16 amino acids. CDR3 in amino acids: CASSRTGGAANEKLFF. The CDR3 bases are TGTGCCAGCAGTAGGACAGGGGGCGCAGCTAATGAAAAACTGTTTTTT.

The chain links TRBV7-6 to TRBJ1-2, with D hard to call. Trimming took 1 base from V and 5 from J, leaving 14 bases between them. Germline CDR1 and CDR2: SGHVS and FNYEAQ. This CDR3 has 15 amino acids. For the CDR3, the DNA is TGTGCCAGCAGCTTAGGGGCGCCGGCGTCGTATGGCTACACCTTC. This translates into CASSLGAPASYGYTF.

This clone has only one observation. The CDR3 sequence is CASSNGGPWGEQFF. CDR3 DNA: TGTGCCAGCAGCAATGGGGGCCCATGGGGTGAGCAGTTCTTC. The rearrangement joins TRBV21-1 to TRBJ2-1; the table calls TRBD1, which could not be checked here. TRBV21-1 is flagged as a pseudogene. The CDR3 is 14 amino acids.

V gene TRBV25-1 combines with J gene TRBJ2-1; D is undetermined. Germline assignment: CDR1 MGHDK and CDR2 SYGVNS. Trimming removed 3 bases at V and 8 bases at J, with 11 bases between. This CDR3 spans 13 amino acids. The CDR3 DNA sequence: TGTGCCAGCAGTGACTCCTCTCGCGATGAGCAGTTCTTC. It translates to CASSDSSRDEQFF. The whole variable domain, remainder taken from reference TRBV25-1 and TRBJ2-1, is EADIYQTPRYLVIGTGKKITLECSQTMGHDKMYWYQQDPGMELHLIHYSYGVNSTEKGDLSSESTVSRIRTEHFPLTLESARPSHTSQYLCASSDSSRDEQFFGPGTRLTVL.

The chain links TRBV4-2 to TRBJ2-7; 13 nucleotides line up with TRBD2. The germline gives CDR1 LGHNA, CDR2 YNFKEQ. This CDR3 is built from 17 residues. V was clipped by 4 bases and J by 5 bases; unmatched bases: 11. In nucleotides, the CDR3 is TGTGCCAGCAGCCGACGGACTAGCGGGAGAACGGGCCACGAGCAGTACTTC. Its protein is CASSRRTSGRTGHEQYF.

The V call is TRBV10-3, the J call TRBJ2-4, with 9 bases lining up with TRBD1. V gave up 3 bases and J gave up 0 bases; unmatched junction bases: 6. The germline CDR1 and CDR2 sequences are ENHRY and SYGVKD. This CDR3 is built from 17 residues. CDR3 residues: CAISDRTGASAKNIQYF. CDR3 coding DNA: TGTGCCATCAGTGATAGGACAGGGGCTTCAGCCAAAAACATTCAGTACTTC.

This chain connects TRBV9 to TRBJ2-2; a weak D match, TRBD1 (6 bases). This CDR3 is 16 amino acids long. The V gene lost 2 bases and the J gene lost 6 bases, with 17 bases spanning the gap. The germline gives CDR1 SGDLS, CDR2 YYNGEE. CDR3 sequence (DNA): TGTGCCAGCAGCGTCAACACAGGGTCCCTCGCCGGGGAGCTGTTTTTT. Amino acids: CASSVNTGSLAGELFF.

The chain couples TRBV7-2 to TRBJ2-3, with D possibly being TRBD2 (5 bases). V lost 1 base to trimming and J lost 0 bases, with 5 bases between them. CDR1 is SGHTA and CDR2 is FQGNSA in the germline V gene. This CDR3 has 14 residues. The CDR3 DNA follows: TGTGCCAGCAGCTTAGGACTAAGCACAGATACGCAGTATTTT. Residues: CASSLGLSTDTQYF.

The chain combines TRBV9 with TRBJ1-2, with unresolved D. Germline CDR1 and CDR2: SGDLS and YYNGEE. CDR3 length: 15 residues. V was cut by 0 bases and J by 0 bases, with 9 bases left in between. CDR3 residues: CASSVATTSNYGYTF. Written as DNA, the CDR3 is TGTGCCAGCAGCGTAGCAACGACTTCTAACTATGGCTACACCTTC.

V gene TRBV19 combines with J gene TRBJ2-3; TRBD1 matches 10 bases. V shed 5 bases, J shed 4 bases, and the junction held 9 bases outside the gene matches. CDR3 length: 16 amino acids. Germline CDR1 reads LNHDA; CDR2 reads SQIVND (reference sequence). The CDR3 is CASSQTMTGGADTQYF. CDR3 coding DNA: TGTGCCAGTAGTCAAACCATGACAGGGGGCGCAGATACGCAGTATTTT.

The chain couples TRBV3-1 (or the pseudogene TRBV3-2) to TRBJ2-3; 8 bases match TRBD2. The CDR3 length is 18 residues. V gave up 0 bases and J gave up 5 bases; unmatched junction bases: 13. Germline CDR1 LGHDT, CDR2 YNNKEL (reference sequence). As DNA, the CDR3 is TGTGCCAGCAGCCAAGATCGTGGGCCGTGGCTAGCGGGAGATACGCAGTATTTT. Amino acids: CASSQDRGPWLAGDTQYF.

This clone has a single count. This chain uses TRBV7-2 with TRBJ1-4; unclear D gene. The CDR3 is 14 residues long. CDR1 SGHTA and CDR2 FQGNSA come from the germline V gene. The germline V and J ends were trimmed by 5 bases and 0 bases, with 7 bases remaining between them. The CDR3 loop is CASSPGTTNEKLFF. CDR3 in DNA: TGTGCCAGCAGCCCAGGTACAACTAATGAAAAACTGTTTTTT.

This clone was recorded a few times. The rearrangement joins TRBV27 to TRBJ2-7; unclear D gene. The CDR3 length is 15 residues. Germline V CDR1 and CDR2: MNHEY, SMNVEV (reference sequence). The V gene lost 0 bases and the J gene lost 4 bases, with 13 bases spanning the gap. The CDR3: CASSLSFRQPYEQYF. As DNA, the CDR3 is TGTGCCAGCAGTTTATCGTTTCGACAACCTTACGAGCAGTACTTC.

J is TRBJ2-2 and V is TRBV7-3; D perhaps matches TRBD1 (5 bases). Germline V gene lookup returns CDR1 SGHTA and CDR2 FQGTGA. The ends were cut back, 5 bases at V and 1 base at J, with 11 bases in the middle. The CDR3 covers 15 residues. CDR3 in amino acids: CASSPDRRNTGELFF. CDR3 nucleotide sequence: TGTGCCAGCAGCCCTGACAGAAGGAACACCGGGGAGCTGTTTTTT.

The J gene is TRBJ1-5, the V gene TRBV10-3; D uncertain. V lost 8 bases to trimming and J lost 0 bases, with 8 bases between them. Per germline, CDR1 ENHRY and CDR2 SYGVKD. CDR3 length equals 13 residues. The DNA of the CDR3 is TGTGCCATCGGCGGGGTTAGCAATCAGCCCCAGCATTTT. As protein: CAIGGVSNQPQHF.

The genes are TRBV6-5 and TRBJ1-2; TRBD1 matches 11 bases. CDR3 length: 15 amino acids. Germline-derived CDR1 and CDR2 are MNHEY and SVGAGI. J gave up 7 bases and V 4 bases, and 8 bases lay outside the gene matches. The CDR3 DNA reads TGTGCCAGCAGTTTCGGGACAGGGGGGCTGGGTGGCTACACCTTC. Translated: CASSFGTGGLGGYTF.